The T cell receptor beta chain described here comes from a study of blood T cell repertoires in COVID-19. Study-wide context: The United States, Italy and Spain provided the acute and convalescent COVID-19 samples.

Trimming shortened V by 3 bases and J by 4 bases, and 8 bases separated the two germline ends. Germline V CDR1 and CDR2: SNHLY, FYNNEI. The CDR3 covers 13 residues. Method: immunoSEQ multiplex PCR; TCRdb's copy keeps in-frame clones and lacks some. The sample contains around 220,000 clones, roughly 80% of which appear only once. The chain has TRBV2 and TRBJ2-3, with D perhaps matching TRBD2 (5 bases). What was sequenced was peripheral blood. This receptor was taken from a woman aged 80 or over with COVID-19, enrolled during active disease. The CDR3 region is CASSESGADTQYF. In DNA form, the CDR3 reads TGTGCCAGCAGTGAGTCCGGGGCAGATACGCAGTATTTT.